This TCR beta chain was identified in a study of blood T cell repertoires in COVID-19. TCRdb keeps only in-frame clones here, not all; method: immunoSEQ multiplex PCR. Among approximately 330,000 clones listed, approximately 88% were seen once. Trimming stripped 4 bases from V and 7 bases from J, with 18 bases between. Germline-derived CDR1 and CDR2 are SGHRS and YFSETQ. The CDR3 totals 16 residues. The sequencing input was peripheral blood. The TCR comes from a man aged 30-40 years with COVID-19, enrolled during active disease. The chain links TRBV5-1 to TRBJ1-6; unclear D gene. CDR3 DNA: TGCGCCAGCAGCCCACAGCCTCCCTCGGGGAATTCACCCCTCCACTTT. Its translation: CASSPQPPSGNSPLHF.